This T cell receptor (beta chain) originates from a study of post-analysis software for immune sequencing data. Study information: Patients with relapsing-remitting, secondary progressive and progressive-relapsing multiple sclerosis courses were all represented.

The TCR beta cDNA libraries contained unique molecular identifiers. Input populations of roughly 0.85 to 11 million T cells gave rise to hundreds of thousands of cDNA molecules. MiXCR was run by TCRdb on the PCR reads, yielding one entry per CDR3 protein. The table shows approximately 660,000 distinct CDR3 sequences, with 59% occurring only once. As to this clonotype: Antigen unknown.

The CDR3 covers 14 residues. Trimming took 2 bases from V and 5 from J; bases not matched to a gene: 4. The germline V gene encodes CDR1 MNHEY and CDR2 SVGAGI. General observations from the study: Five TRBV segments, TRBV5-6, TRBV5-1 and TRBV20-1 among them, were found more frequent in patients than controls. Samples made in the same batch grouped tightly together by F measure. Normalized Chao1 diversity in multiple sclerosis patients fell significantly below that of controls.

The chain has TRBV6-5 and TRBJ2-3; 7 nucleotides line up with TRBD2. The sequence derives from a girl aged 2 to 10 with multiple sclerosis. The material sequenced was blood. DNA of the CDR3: TGTGCCAGCAGTTACAGGCGGGAGCGAGATACGCAGTATTTT. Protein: CASSYRRERDTQYF.